The present entry profiles one TCR beta chain with its context. The antigen it recognizes is unknown. No base quality values were provided; no much bigger clone lies one nucleotide off. Two rounds of multiplex PCR were performed to amplify the TCR beta CDR3 region from genomic DNA. In the first PCR round, primers specific to each TRBV and TRBJ gene were used, and the primer sequences were filed in Chinese patent CN105087789A. Universal primers were used in the second PCR round. The Roche High Pure PCR Template Preparation Kit was used to extract genomic DNA from frozen PBMCs. Libraries were sequenced paired-end with 151 bp reads on an Illumina HiSeq 3000. In the source study's methods: Raw reads lacking the multiplex PCR primer sequences were removed with CutAdapt. PEAR was used to merge high-quality paired reads into contigs. By alignment to reference sequences, MiXCR assigned TRB V, D and J gene segments to each contig. CDR3 sequences were clustered by base quality and sequence similarity to remove sequencing errors. Diversity was measured as Shannon entropy normalized by the natural log of productive TCR sequence number. To get clonality, Shannon entropy was divided by the natural log of the number of unique clonotypes, and that result was subtracted from one. Using the Youden index from ROC curves, the researchers picked the repertoire-metric cut-offs for progression-free survival, and all analyses were carried out in R 3.5.3. The public reads were reprocessed in TCRdb via fastp at Q25 and MiXCR, keeping in-frame beta chains. Rows matching on CDR3 protein sequence are summarized as one entry with the most common DNA and genes. For this entry, the V and J calls and clone size follow TCRdb and not the study's own pipeline. The sample table shows about 18,000 distinct CDR3 sequences, and 55% are seen once. Roughly a quarter of the sample is taken by the ten largest.

This record comes from a study of prognosis after radiotherapy for stage I lung cancer (dated by TCRdb to 2020 to 2023). Study-level background: Between early 2018 and 2019, roughly 20 patients with stage I NSCLC were enrolled in Nanjing, China. Peripheral blood TCR beta repertoires were profiled in stage I NSCLC patients before and after stereotactic body radiotherapy, and the study then linked these repertoires to distant failure. After SBRT, distant metastases developed in about 20% of the 19 patients at a median of around seven months, while the remaining 15 patients had no significant progression. The study took one blood sample before SBRT and one after SBRT from each of 20 or so patients and sequenced all 40 or so samples. Image-guided IMRT or VMAT was used to deliver SBRT in 3 to 5 fractions at a biologically effective dose of at least 100 Gy. SBRT was not combined with any concurrent therapy in any patient. Every patient was deemed medically inoperable, about a dozen because of comorbidities and over 5 because they refused surgery. On tumor histology, roughly 11 patients had adenocarcinoma and more than 5 had squamous cell carcinoma. The cohort included approximately 13 men and about 6 women, with a median age of around 70 years and a range of about 50 to 90 years. Some 14 cases involved newly diagnosed primary stage I lung tumors, and roughly 5 involved oligometastatic NSCLC subsequent to surgical resection of the primary tumor. What the authors observed across the whole study: Whether the expanded TCR clones were tumor-specific was not determined. A decrease in unique TCR clone counts was observed after SBRT (median roughly 10,000 before versus more than 6,000 after; Wilcoxon paired P=0.011). All reported P values were unadjusted for multiple comparisons. The study was limited by its small cohort and short follow-up, and the findings require independent validation. Post-SBRT Shannon entropy and its change from baseline were lower in patients who developed distant metastases; baseline Shannon entropy was not associated with metastases. TRBV and TRBJ usage frequencies reportedly varied with metastasis status, involving two V genes at baseline and roughly 9 V and two J genes after SBRT.

The CDR3 spans 16 residues, from the cysteine through the phenylalanine. The CDR3 DNA has 48 bases and is translated from base 1. V has 2 bases trimmed and J has 6 bases trimmed; junction bases matching no gene number 11. CDR1 and CDR2 were assigned from the germline V gene (reference sequence) as DFQATT and SNEGSKA. All patients had node-negative disease on CT and PET/CT, and none had a history of other malignancies or had previously received chemotherapy or radiotherapy. Roughly 6.5 milliliters of peripheral venous blood were drawn into EDTA tubes at each of two time points. Ficoll-Paque Plus density-gradient centrifugation was used to isolate PBMCs. Samples were stored at -80°C immediately after collection until analysis.

The chain joins TRBV20-1 to TRBJ2-7, with 12 middle bases fitting TRBD1. Here the sequenced sample was PBMCs, taken before or after stereotactic body radiation therapy (not recorded which). This receptor was taken from a donor over 45 with non-small cell lung cancer. The nucleotides are TGCAGTGCTAGAACTTACCGGGACAGGGGGCAGAGCGAGCAGTACTTC. The resulting protein is CSARTYRDRGQSEQYF.